This record concerns one T cell receptor beta chain sequence. In the authors' methods: Estimates of nucleated cell counts were drawn from the amplification of reference gene primers. This table comes from immunoSEQ multiplex PCR, and its TCRdb copy is limited to in-frame clones, with some not included. V and J calls and clone size follow that table, whereas D and trimming were derived from the DNA. There are 280,000 or so clones in the sample; about 83% occur only once, and 6% lies in the top ten. These data belong to a study of blood T cell repertoires in COVID-19. The CDR3 has 17 residues. Trimming removed 2 bases from V and 3 bases from J; junction bases left unmatched: 10. Germline V CDR1 and CDR2: SGDLS, YYNGEE.

What was sequenced was PBMCs or T cells enriched from blood (not recorded which). This chain links TRBV9 with TRBJ2-2; 7 nucleotides match TRBD2. The receptor's source is a woman aged 40 to 49 who had recovered from COVID-19. CDR3 bases: TGTGCCAGCAGCGTTAGGGAGCGGGATGTGGACACCGGGGAGCTGTTTTTT. Encoded protein: CASSVRERDVDTGELFF.